These T cell receptor beta chains were read from a single sample in a study of shared clonotypes between healthy human individuals. The data were produced by immunoSEQ multiplex PCR, yet TCRdb's version contains in-frame clones alone and is incomplete. The sample has some 2.3 million clones; 93% are singletons. Sample: naive CD4+ T cells from PBMCs. Receptors originate from a man aged 18 to 29 in good health. Some clones in this sample may be carry-over from other donors' samples. Both conserved end residues are part of each CDR3. D genes are given only for firm matches. A clone size is listed for some rows: how often the clone was seen (once, few, many), or a class if it is expanded.

j_call clone_size v_call d_call cdr3_nt cdr3_aa
TRBJ2-3 . TRBV4-3 . TGCGCCAGCAGCTCACTTGCCAGGTCGACAGATACGCAGTATTTT CASSSLARSTDTQYF
TRBJ1-4 . TRBV5-5 TRBD1 TGTGCCAGCAGCGGCGACTGGGACAGGGTAAAAGAAAAACTGTTTTTT CASSGDWDRVKEKLFF
TRBJ2-5 . TRBV10-3 . TGTGCCATCAGTGATCGGCGGGGATCACAAGAGACCCAGTACTTC CAISDRRGSQETQYF
TRBJ2-3 . TRBV19 TRBD2 TGTGCCACCATAGGGGCTAGCGGGAGTTCCGATACGCAGTATTTT CATIGASGSSDTQYF
TRBJ1-6 . TRBV2 . TGTGCCAGCAGTGCCACAGAAGCCAGTTCACCCCTCCACTTT CASSATEASSPLHF
TRBJ2-2 . TRBV6-1 . TGTGCCAGCAGCCCTATCGCCCGGAACACCGGGGAGCTGTTTTTT CASSPIARNTGELFF
TRBJ1-1 . TRBV28 . TGTGCCAGCAGTTCGGCCTCGGGCACTGAAGCTTTCTTT CASSSASGTEAFF
TRBJ2-2 . TRBV28 TRBD2 TGTGCCAGCCGCTGGAGCGGGAGGGGCGCCGGGGAGCTGTTTTTT CASRWSGRGAGELFF
TRBJ2-5 . TRBV18 . TGTGCCAGCTCACCGGACATACAAGAGACCCAGTACTTC CASSPDIQETQYF
TRBJ1-5 . TRBV7-8 . TGTGCCAGCAGCGAACCTGGGCGGGGGGCCCAGCCCCAGCATTTT CASSEPGRGAQPQHF
TRBJ1-2 . TRBV6-5 . TGTGCCAGCTGGGACGGAAATGGCTACACCTTC CASWDGNGYTF
TRBJ2-2 . TRBV7-9 . TGTGCCAGCAGCTTAGTCGCTAGCGCGGTCACCGGGGAGCTGTTTTTT CASSLVASAVTGELFF
TRBJ2-1 . TRBV18 . TGTGCCAGCTCACCGCTGACCAACAATGAGCAGTTCTTC CASSPLTNNEQFF
TRBJ1-4 once TRBV2 TRBD1 TGTGCCAGCAGTGAATGGGCAGGGGGCCGTGAAAAACTGTTTTTT CASSEWAGGREKLFF
TRBJ1-4 . TRBV30 TRBD1 TGTGCCTGGAGCGAGCGGACAGGGAGCTACACTGAAAAACTGTTTTTT CAWSERTGSYTEKLFF
TRBJ1-4 once TRBV28 . TGTGCCAGCACCAGGAATGAAAAACTGTTTTTT CASTRNEKLFF
TRBJ2-1 . TRBV7-8 . TGTGCCAGCAGCTCCCAGACAGACGAGCAGTTCTTC CASSSQTDEQFF
TRBJ1-1 few TRBV10-3 . TGTGCCATCAGTCAGGGGCTGAACACTGAAGCTTTCTTT CAISQGLNTEAFF
TRBJ2-5 . TRBV9 . TGTGCCAGCAGCCCCTCAGCGCTCCCAGAGACCCAGTACTTC CASSPSALPETQYF
TRBJ2-7 . TRBV19 TRBD2 TGTGCCAGTGCTAGCGGGAGGAACTCCTACGAGCAGTACTTC CASASGRNSYEQYF
TRBJ1-2 . TRBV5-1 . TGCGCCAGCAGCCCCTACCTGGGGGGTGGCATTGGCTACACCTTC CASSPYLGGGIGYTF
TRBJ2-2 . TRBV19 TRBD2 TGTGCCAGTAGTGCGGCGGGAGCCCCCACCGGGGAGCTGTTTTTT CASSAAGAPTGELFF